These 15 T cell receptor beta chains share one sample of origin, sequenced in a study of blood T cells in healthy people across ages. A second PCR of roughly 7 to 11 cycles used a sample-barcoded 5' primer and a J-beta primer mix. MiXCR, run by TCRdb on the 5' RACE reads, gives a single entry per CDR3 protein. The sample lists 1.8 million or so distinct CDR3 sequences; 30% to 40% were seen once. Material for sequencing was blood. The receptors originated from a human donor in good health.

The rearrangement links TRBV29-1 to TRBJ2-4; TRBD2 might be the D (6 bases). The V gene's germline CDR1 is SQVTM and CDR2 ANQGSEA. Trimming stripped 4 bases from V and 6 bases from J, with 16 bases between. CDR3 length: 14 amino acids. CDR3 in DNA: TGCAGCGTTGGCGGAGGGGAGTTAGTAAACATTCAGTACTTC. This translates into CSVGGGELVNIQYF. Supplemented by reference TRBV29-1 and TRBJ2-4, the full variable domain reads SAVISQKPSRDICQRGTSLTIQCQVDSQVTMMFWYRQQPGQSLTLIATANQGSEATYESGFVIDKFPISRPNLTFSTLTVSNMSPEDSSIYLCSVGGGELVNIQYFGAGTRLSVL.

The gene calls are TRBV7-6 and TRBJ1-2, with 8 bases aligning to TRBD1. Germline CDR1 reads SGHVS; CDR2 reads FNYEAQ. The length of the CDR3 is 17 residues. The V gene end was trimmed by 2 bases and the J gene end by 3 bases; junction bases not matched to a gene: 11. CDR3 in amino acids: CASSLLPQGGLYYGYTF. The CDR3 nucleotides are TGTGCCAGCAGCTTACTTCCACAGGGGGGATTATACTATGGCTACACCTTC.

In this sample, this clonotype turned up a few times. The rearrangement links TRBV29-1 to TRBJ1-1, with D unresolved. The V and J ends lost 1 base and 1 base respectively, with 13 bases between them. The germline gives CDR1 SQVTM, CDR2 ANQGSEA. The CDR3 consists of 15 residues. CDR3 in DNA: TGCAGCGTTGAAGGCCCCTCGTGGGCGAACACTGAAGCTTTCTTT. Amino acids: CSVEGPSWANTEAFF.

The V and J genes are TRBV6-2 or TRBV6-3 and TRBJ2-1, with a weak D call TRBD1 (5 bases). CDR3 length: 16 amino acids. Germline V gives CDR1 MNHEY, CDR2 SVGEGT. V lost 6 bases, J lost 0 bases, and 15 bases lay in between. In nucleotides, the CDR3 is TGTGCCAGCAGCCCCCTAAGAGACAGCTCCTACAATGAGCAGTTCTTC. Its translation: CASSPLRDSSYNEQFF.

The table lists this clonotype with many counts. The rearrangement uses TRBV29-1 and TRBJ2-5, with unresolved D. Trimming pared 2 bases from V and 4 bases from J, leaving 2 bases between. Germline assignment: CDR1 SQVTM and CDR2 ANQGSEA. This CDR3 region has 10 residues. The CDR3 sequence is CSVERETQYF. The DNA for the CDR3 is TGCAGCGTTGAAAGAGAGACCCAGTACTTC.

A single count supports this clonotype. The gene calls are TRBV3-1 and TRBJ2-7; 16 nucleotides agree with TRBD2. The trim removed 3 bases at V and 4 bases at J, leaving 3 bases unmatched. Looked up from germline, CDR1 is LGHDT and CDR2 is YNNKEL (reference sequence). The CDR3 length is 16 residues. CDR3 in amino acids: CASSHTGLAGGYEQYF. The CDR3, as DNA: TGTGCCAGCAGCCACACGGGACTAGCGGGGGGGTACGAGCAGTACTTC.

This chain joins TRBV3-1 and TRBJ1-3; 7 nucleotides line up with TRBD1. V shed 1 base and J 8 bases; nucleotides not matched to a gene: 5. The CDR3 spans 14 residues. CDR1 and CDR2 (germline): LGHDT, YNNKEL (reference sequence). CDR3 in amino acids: CASSQGTGAYTIYF. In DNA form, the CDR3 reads TGTGCCAGCAGCCAAGGAACAGGGGCGTACACCATATATTTT.

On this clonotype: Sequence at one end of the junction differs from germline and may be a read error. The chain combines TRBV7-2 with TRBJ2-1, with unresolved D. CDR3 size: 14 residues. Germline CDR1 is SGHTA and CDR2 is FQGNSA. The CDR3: CASSFGFQNNEQVF. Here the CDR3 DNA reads TGTGCCAGCAGCTTTGGGTTCCAAAACAATGAGCAGGTCTTC.

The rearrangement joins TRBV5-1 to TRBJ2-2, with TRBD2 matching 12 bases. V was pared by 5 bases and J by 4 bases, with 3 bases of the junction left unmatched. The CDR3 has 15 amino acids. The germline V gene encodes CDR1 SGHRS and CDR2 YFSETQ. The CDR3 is CASRGLAGFTGELFF. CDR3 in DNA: TGCGCCAGCAGAGGACTAGCGGGGTTCACCGGGGAGCTGTTTTTT.

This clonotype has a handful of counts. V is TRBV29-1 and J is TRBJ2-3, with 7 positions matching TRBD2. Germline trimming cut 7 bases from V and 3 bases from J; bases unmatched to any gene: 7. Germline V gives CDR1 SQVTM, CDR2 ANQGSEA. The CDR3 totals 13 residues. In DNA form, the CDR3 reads TGCAGCGGGTTAGCGGGTACTACAGATACGCAGTATTTT. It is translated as CSGLAGTTDTQYF.

The DNA of the CDR3 is TGTGCCACCAGTGGCCTACACGAGACCCAGTACTTC. Encoded protein: CATSGLHETQYF. The chain carries TRBV24-1 and TRBJ2-5, with D unclear. Germline assignment: CDR1 KGHDR and CDR2 SFDVKD. Between the trimmed V and J ends, which lost 5 bases and 5 bases, there was a span of 8 bases. The CDR3 is 12 residues long.

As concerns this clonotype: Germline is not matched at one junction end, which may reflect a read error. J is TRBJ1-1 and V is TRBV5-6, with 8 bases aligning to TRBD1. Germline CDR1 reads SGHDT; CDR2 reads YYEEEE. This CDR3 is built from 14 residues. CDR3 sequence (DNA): TGTGCCCGCAGCTTTCCAGGGGGCATCACTGAAGCTTTCTTT. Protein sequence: CARSFPGGITEAFF.

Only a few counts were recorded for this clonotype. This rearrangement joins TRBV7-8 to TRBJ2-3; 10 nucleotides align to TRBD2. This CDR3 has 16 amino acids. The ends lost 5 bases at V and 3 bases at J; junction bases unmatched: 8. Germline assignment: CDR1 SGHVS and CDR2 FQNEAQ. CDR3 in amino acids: CASSPRASGGTDTQYF. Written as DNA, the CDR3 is TGTGCCAGCAGCCCCCGGGCTAGCGGGGGTACAGATACGCAGTATTTT.

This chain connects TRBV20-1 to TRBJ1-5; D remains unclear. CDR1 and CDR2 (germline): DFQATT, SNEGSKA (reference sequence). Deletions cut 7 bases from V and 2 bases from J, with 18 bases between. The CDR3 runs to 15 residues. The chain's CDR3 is CSVPGGSSGNQPQHF. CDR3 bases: TGCAGTGTTCCGGGAGGCTCTTCAGGCAATCAGCCCCAGCATTTT.

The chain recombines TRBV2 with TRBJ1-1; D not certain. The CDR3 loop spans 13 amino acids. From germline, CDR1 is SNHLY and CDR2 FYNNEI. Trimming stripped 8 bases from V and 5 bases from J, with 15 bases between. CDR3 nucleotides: TGTGCCAGCCGGTTATCTATGGAAACTGAAGCTTTCTTT. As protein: CASRLSMETEAFF.